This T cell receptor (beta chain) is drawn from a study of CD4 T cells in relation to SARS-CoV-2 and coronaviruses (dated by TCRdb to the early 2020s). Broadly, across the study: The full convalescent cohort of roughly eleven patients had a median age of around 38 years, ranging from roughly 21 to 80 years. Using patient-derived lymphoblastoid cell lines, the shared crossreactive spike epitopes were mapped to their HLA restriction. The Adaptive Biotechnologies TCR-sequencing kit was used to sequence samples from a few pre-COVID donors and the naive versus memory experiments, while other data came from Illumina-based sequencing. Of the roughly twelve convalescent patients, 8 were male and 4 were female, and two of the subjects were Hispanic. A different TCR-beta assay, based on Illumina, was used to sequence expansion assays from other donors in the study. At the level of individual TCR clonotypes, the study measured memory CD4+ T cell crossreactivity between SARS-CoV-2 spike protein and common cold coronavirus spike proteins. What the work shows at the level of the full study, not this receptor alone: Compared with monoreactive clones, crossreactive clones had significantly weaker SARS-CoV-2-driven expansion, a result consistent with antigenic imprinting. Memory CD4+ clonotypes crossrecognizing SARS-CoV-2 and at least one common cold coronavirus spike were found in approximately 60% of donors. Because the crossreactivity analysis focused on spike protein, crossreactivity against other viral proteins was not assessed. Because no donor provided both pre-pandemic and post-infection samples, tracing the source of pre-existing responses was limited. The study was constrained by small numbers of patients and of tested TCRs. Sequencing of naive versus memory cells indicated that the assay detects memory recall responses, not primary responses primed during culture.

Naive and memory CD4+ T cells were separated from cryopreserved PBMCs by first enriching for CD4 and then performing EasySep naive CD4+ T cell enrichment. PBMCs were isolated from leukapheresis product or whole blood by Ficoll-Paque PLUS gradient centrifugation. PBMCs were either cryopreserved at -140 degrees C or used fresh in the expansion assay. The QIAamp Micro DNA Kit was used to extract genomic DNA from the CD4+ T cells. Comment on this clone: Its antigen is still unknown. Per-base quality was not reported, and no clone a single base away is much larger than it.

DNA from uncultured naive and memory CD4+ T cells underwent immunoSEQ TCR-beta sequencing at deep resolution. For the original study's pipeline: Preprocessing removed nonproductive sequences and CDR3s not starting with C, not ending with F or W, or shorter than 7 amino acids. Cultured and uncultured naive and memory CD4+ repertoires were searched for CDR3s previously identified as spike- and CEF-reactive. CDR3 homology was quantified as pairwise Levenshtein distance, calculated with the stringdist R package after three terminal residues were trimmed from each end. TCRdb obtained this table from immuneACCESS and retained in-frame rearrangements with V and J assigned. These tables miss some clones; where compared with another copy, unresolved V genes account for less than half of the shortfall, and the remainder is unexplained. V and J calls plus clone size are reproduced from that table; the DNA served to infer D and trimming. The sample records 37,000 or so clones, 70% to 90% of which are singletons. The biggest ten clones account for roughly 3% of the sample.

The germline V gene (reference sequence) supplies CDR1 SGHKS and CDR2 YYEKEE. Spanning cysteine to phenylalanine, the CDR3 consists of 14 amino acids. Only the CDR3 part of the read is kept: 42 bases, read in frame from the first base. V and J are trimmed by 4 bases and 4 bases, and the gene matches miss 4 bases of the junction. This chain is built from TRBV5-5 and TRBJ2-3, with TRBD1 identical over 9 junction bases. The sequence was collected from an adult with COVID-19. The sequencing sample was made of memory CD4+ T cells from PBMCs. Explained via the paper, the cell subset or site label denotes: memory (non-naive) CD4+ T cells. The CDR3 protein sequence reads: CASSRDRAPDTQYF. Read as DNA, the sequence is TGTGCCAGCAGCCGGGACAGGGCCCCAGATACGCAGTATTTT.